These 7 T cell receptor beta chains were sequenced from one sample in a study of naive and memory T cell subsets. Two oligonucleotides, mixed equimolar, formed the beta constant-region primer covering TRBC1 and TRBC2. Via MiXCR, TCRdb re-called the UMI-ligation and nested PCR reads, giving one row per CDR3 protein. The sample holds around 160,000 distinct CDR3 sequences, approximately 15% seen once. The sample consisted of naive CD4+ T cells from blood. The source of these receptors is a human donor in good health.

The V call is TRBV5-4, the J call TRBJ2-5; no reliable D call. Germline V lookup: CDR1 SGHNT, CDR2 YYREEE (reference sequence). The CDR3 length is 13 residues. The V and J ends lost 4 bases and 5 bases respectively, with 12 bases between them. CDR3 nucleotide sequence: TGTGCCAGCAGCCTAAAAGGTCAGGAGACCCAGTACTTC. It specifies CASSLKGQETQYF.

The V gene is TRBV20-1, the J gene TRBJ2-5; weak D call: TRBD2 (6 bases). The germline V gene has CDR1 DFQATT and CDR2 SNEGSKA (reference sequence). CDR3 length equals 15 residues. The germline V and J ends were trimmed by 6 bases and 2 bases, with 19 bases remaining between them. CDR3 sequence: CSALGVAVIQETQYF. As DNA, the CDR3 is TGCAGTGCCCTGGGGGTAGCGGTTATTCAAGAGACCCAGTACTTC.

The rearrangement joins TRBV27 to TRBJ2-6; weak D call: TRBD1 (5 bases). The germline gives CDR1 MNHEY, CDR2 SMNVEV (reference sequence). The CDR3 contains 15 residues. Trimming pared 3 bases from V and 4 bases from J, leaving 10 bases between. CDR3 DNA: TGTGCCAGCAGTTTCAGGGTTTCAGGGGCCAACGTCCTGACTTTC. This sequence encodes CASSFRVSGANVLTF. Supplemented by reference TRBV27 and TRBJ2-6, the full variable domain reads EAQVTQNPRYLITVTGKKLTVTCSQNMNHEYMSWYRQDPGLGLRQIYYSMNVEVTDKGDVPEGYKVSRKEKRNFPLILESPSPNQTSLYFCASSFRVSGANVLTFGAGSRLTVL.

The chain joins TRBV5-1 to TRBJ2-7; the D is unclear. This CDR3 comprises 15 residues. Germline V CDR1 and CDR2: SGHRS, YFSETQ. V lost 5 bases and J 2 bases, leaving 17 bases between the germline ends. The CDR3 spells CASRTATTQAYEQYF. The CDR3, as DNA: TGCGCCAGCAGAACAGCAACCACCCAGGCCTACGAGCAGTACTTC.

V is TRBV6-2 or TRBV6-3 and J is TRBJ2-7; no firm D call. V lost 2 bases and J lost 4, with 12 bases in between. The CDR3 totals 14 residues. Germline-derived CDR1 and CDR2 are MNHEY and SVGEGT. The CDR3 here is CASSYGRSSYEQYF. The CDR3 DNA reads TGTGCCAGCAGTTACGGCAGGAGCTCGTACGAGCAGTACTTC.

There are a few counts of this clonotype. The J gene is TRBJ1-1, the V gene TRBV18, with D tentatively TRBD1 (5 bases). The CDR3 is 14 amino acids. The germline V gene has CDR1 KGHSH and CDR2 LQKENI. Trimming left V 5 bases short and J 1 base short, with 11 bases between. For the CDR3, the DNA is TGTGCCAGCTCAACGGGGACGGCGAACACTGAAGCTTTCTTT. It yields the protein CASSTGTANTEAFF.

This clonotype has just a few counts. CDR3 nucleotides: TGCGCCAGCACCTACTTAGCGGGGGCCTCGGGGACCCAGTACTTC. Its protein product is CASTYLAGASGTQYF. The chain is built from TRBV5-1 and TRBJ2-5; 9 positions agree with TRBD2. Germline V CDR1 and CDR2: SGHRS, YFSETQ. CDR3 length equals 15 residues. The trim removed 6 bases at V and 7 bases at J, leaving 13 bases unmatched.